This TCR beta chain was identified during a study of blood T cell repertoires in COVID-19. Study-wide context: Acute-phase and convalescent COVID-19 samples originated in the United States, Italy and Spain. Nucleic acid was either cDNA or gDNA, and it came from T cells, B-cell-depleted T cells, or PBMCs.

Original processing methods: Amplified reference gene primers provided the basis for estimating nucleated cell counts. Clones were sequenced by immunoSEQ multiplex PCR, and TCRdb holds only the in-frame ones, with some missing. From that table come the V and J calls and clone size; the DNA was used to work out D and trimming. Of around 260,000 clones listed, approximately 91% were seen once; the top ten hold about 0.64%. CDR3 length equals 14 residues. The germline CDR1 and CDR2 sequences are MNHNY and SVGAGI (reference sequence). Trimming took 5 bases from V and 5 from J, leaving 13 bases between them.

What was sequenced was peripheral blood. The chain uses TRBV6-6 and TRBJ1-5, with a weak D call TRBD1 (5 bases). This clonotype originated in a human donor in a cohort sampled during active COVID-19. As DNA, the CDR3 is TGTGCCAGCAGTAACCAGGGTTCTCATCAGCCCCAGCATTTT. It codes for CASSNQGSHQPQHF.